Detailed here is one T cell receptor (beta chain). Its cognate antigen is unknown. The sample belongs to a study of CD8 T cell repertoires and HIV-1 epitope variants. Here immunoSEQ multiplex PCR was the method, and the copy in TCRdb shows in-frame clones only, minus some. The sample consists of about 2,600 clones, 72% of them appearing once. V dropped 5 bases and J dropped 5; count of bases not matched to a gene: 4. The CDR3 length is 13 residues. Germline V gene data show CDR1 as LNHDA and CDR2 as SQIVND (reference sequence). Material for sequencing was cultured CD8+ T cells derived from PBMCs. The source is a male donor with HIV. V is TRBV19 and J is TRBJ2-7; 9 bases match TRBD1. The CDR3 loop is CASSPTGGHEQYF. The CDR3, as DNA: TGTGCCAGTAGTCCCACAGGGGGCCACGAGCAGTACTTC.